This TCR beta chain was recorded in a study of tumor-infiltrating lymphocytes in primary liver carcinoma (dated 2017 in TCRdb). For the wider study: Of the five patients (three men and two women, aged 30 to 69 years), four had hepatocellular carcinoma and one had combined HCC and intrahepatic cholangiocarcinoma. TCRbeta repertoire sequencing covered 35 specimens from 5 patients: approximately 25 tumor regions, 5 adjacent noncancerous liver tissues and 5 peripheral blood samples. Each sample produced roughly 3.65 to 7.5 million productive TCRbeta reads, and read depth showed no significant difference between tissue types. High reproducibility was observed for the technical replicate repertoires, with mean shared-clone rates approximately 0.9 and correlation coefficients above 0.98. To link TCRbeta repertoire diversity with the local molecular phenotype, the approximately 25 tumor region samples were profiled using Agilent mRNA microarrays. For each liver tumor, the study sampled five regions along with adjacent normal tissue and blood, and applied TCRbeta repertoire sequencing, expression microarrays and whole-exome sequencing. Tumors of the five patients were stage T1-T3 N0M0 with maximum diameters of roughly 4.2 to 11 cm. General conclusions and limits of the study: Only about 7.5-25% of top clones were found in all five regions of a tumor, suggesting spatial heterogeneity of tumor-infiltrating T cells. Pairs of tumor regions showed greater repertoire overlap (mean approximately 35%) than tumor-adjacent pairs (17%) or tumor-blood pairs (approximately 15%), which is consistent with antigen-driven expansion. Only a few patients were included in the study, and the authors note that the findings should be validated in a larger study. A significantly larger repertoire fraction was made up by the top 250 clones in tumors than in blood (p = 0.039). Only the TCR beta chain was sequenced, which likely underestimates true repertoire diversity because unpaired alpha chains were not captured. Bulk unsorted samples precluded comparing CD4+ and CD8+ T cell repertoires.

Total RNA and DNA were co-extracted from roughly 20-30 mg of bulk tissue with the AllPrep DNA/RNA mini kit, without cell sorting. Between November 2015 and March 2016, five patients in China with histopathologically diagnosed primary liver carcinoma had their tumors surgically resected. At the time of sampling, the patients were treatment-naive and had chronic HBV infection. Five spatially separated regions were sampled from each tumor: the superior, inferior, left-lateral and right-lateral poles, plus the tumor centre. According to histology, viable tumor cells made up more than 85% of every tumor sample. Pieces of fresh tumor and adjacent tissue were cut in half, with one half kept in RNAlater at -80 degrees C and the other half sent for histology. CDR1 and CDR2 are drawn from the germline V gene: SGHNT, YENEEA. The CDR3, from cysteine to phenylalanine, totals 17 residues. Just the 51-base CDR3 DNA is kept, in frame starting at base 1.

To note about this clonotype: Its antigen target is currently unknown. Its ends do not fully match the called genes, so a read error is possible.

A constant-region primer and ProtoScript II reverse transcriptase were used to reverse-transcribe TCRbeta-specific cDNA from about 530 ng total RNA. The TCRbeta libraries were prepared through three rounds of nested multiplex PCR following a slightly modified ARM-PCR procedure. Each of the first two PCR rounds ran for around 10 cycles using multiplex TRBV1-TRBV30 forward primers together with a Cbeta reverse primer. Sample barcodes and Illumina adapters were added in a final 25-cycle PCR using Deep VentR polymerase. Before sequencing, amplicons between 200 and 500 bp were purified from gel using a QIAquick gel extraction kit. An Illumina HiSeq 2500 was used to sequence the TCRbeta amplicons with 250-bp paired-end reads. The published analysis was carried out like this. Reads were quality-trimmed with Trimmomatic v0.33, and paired reads were merged with FLASH v1.2.11 to recover full CDR3 sequences. V, D and J germline segments were assigned to the rearranged TCRbeta sequences by MiGEC v1.2.1b. VDJtools v1.0.0 computed clonotype statistics and Shannon-Wiener diversity indices. Except for diversity analysis, only each sample's 250 most abundant clonotypes were used in subsequent analyses to reduce sampling bias. TCRdb handled the public reads itself, with Q25 trimming in fastp and clone calling in MiXCR, and kept productive beta chains. Rows matching on CDR3 protein sequence are summarized as one entry with the most common DNA and genes. Clone size and V and J calls follow TCRdb, not the original study. The sample data list tens of thousands of distinct CDR3 sequences, and over 70% of these were observed just once. About a fifth of the sample goes to the ten largest clones.

The chain uses TRBV11-3 and TRBJ2-1; the D segment could be TRBD2, given 6 matching bases. The sequenced material came from liver tumor tissue from sampling region 2. The sample's cell subset or site label is to be understood as: tumor region T2, inferior pole. The TCR sequence derives from a man aged 35-49 years with primary liver carcinoma and hepatitis B virus infection. The CDR3: CVSSLGVPGLPHNEQFF. DNA sequence: TGTGTCAGCAGCTTAGGCGTACCGGGACTCCCCCACAACGAACAGTTCTTC.